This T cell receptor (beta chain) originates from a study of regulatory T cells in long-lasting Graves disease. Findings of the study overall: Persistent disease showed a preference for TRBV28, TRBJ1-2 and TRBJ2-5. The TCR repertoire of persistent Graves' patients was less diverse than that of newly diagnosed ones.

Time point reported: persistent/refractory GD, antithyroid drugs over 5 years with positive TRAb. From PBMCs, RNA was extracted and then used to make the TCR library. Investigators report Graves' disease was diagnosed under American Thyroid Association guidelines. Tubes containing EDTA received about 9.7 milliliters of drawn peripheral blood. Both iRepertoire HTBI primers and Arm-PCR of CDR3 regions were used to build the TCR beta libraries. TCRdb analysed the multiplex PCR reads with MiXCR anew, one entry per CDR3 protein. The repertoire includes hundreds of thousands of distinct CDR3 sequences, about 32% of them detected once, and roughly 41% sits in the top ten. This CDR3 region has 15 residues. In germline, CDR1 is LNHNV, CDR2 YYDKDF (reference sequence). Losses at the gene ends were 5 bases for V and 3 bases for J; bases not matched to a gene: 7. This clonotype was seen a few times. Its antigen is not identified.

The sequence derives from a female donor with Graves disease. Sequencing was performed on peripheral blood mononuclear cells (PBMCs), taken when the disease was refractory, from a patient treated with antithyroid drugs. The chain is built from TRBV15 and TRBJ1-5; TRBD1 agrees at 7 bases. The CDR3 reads CATSGKTGSNQPQHF. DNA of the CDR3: TGTGCCACCAGCGGGAAGACAGGGTCCAATCAGCCCCAGCATTTT. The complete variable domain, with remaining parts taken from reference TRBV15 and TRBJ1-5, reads DAMVIQNPRYQVTQFGKPVTLSCSQTLNHNVMYWYQQKSSQAPKLLFHYYDKDFNNEADTPDNFQSRRPNTSFCFLDIRSPGLGDTAMYLCATSGKTGSNQPQHFGDGTRLSIL.